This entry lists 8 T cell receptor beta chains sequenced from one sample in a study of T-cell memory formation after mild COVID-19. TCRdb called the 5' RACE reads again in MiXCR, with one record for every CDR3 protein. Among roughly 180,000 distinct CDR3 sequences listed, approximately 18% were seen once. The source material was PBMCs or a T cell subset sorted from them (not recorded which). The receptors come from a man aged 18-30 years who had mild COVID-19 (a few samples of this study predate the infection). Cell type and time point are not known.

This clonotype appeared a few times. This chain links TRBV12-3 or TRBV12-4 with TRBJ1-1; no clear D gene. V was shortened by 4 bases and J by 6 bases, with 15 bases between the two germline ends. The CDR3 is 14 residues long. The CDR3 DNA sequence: TGTGCCAGCAGTTGGGGTTTCAAGAGTCCTGAAGCTTTCTTT. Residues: CASSWGFKSPEAFF.

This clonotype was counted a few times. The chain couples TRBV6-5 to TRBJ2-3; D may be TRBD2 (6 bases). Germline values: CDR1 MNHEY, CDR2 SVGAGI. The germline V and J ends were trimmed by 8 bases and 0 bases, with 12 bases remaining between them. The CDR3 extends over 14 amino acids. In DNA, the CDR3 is TGTGCCAGCGGCCGACGGGAGAGCACAGATACGCAGTATTTT. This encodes CASGRRESTDTQYF.

This CDR3 reads CSARDLTRPFNGYTF. In DNA, the CDR3 is TGCAGTGCTAGAGATCTAACCAGGCCCTTTAATGGCTACACCTTC. V and J are TRBV20-1 and TRBJ1-2; D gene ambiguous. The CDR3 loop spans 15 amino acids. From germline, CDR1 is DFQATT and CDR2 SNEGSKA (reference sequence). V shed 0 bases and J shed 6 bases, with 17 bases lying between them.

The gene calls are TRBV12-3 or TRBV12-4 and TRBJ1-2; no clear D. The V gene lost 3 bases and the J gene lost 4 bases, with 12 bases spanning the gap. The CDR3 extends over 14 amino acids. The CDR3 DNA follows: TGTGCCAGCAGTTTCACGAGTCACTTCTATGGCTACACCTTC. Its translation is CASSFTSHFYGYTF.

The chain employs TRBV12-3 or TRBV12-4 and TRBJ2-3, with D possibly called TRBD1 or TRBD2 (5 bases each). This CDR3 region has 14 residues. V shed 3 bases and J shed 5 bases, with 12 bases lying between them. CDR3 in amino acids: CASSLLGVGDTQYF. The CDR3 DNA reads TGTGCCAGCAGTTTGCTGGGGGTTGGAGATACGCAGTATTTT.

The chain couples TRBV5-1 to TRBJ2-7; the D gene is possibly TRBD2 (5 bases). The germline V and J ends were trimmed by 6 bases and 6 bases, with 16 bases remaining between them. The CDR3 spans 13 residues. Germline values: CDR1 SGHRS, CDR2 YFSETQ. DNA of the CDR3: TGCGCCAGCACCCTTCATTGGGGAGCCGAGCAGTACTTC. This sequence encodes CASTLHWGAEQYF.

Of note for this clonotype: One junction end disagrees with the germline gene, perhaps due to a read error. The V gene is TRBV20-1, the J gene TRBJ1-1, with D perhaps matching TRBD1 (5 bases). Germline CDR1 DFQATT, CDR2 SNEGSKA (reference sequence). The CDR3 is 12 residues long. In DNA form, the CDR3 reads TGCAGTACTAGACAGCCGAACACTGAAGCTTTCTTT. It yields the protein CSTRQPNTEAFF.

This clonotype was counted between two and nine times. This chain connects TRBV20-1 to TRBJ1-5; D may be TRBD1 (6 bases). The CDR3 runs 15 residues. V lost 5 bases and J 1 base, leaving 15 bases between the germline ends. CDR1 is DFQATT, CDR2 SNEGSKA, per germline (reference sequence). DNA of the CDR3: TGCAGTGCTTCTGTTACAGGGCAGAGCAATCAGCCCCAGCATTTT. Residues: CSASVTGQSNQPQHF.